This T cell receptor (beta chain) was sequenced in a study of identifying expanded T cells in peripheral blood. The protocol was immunoSEQ multiplex PCR, while the TCRdb copy is restricted to in-frame clones and leaves out a portion. Among around 68,000 clones listed, around 87% were seen once. V was pared by 4 bases and J by 4 bases, with 6 bases of the junction left unmatched. Looked up from germline, CDR1 is SGHAT and CDR2 is FQNNGV. The CDR3 loop spans 14 amino acids. Sample: blood. The source is a person aged 18 to 70 in good health. The rearrangement joins TRBV11-2 to TRBJ2-5; TRBD1 matches at 7 bases. The chain's CDR3 is CASSSGYRGETQYF. DNA for the CDR3: TGTGCCAGCAGCTCCGGCTACAGGGGAGAGACCCAGTACTTC.